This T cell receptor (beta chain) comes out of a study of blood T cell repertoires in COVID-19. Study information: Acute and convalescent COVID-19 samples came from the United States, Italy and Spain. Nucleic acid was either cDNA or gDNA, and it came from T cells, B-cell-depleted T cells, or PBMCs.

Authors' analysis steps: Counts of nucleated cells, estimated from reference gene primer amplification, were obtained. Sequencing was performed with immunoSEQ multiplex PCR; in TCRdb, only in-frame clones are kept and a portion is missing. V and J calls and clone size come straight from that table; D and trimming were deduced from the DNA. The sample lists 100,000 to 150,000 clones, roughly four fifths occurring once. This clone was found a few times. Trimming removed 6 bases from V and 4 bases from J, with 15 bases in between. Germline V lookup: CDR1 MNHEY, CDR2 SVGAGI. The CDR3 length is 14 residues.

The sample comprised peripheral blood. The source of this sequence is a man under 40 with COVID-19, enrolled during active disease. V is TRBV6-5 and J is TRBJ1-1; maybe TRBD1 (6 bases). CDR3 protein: CASRYLDRLTEAFF. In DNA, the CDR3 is TGTGCCAGCAGATACCTGGACAGACTCACTGAAGCTTTCTTT.